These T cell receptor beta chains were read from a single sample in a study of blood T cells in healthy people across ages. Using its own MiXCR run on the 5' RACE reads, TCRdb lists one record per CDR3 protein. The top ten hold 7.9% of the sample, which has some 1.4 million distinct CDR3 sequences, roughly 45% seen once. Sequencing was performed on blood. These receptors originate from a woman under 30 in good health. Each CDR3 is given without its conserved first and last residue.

AWSRGGPEAF,10,TRBJ1-1,TRBV30
ASSPHPPTDTQY,12,TRBJ2-3,TRBV7-8
AIRDQNTDTQY,11,TRBJ2-3,TRBV6-5
ASRGTGSNTGELF,13,TRBJ2-2,TRBV5-1
ASSLPYSGETDTQY,14,TRBJ2-3,TRBV28
ASSKAYRGAGNQPQH,15,TRBJ1-5,TRBV6-1
ASSDQPQIANEKLF,14,TRBJ1-4,TRBV7-9
SAKALEGNTQY,11,TRBJ2-3,TRBV20-1
ASSPAGQLGTEAF,13,TRBJ1-1,TRBV18
ASSSLAGIADTQY,13,TRBJ2-3,TRBV5-1
ASSQESPGVIY,11,TRBJ1-3,TRBV4-2
ASGQALNTGELF,12,TRBJ2-2,TRBV10-3
ASSRDMLTAF,10,TRBJ1-1,TRBV6-5
ASRRTSGLVGTDTQY,15,TRBJ2-3,TRBV6-1
ASSLRQASTIYNEQY,15,NA,TRBV7-2
ASSPRQGGNSPLH,13,TRBJ1-6,TRBV6-5
ASSQGTGSGNTIY,13,TRBJ1-3,TRBV4-1
ASSQGGRSGSGDTQY,15,TRBJ2-3,TRBV4-1
ASSQDLRDHQPQH,13,TRBJ1-5,TRBV4-1
ASSDRRASADTQY,13,TRBJ2-3,TRBV7-2
ASSSGTGLIEQY,12,TRBJ2-7,TRBV6-5
ASIPYRDRTYEQY,13,NA,TRBV6-2/TRBV6-3
ASSIRGASGNGYT,13,TRBJ1-2,TRBV19
ASSVEKTQY,9,TRBJ2-5,TRBV9
ASSQGSVYGYT,11,TRBJ1-2,TRBV6-1
ASSQKRGQGPATTSEQY,17,TRBJ2-7,TRBV2
ASGERESTDTQY,12,TRBJ2-3,TRBV6-6
ASSVTGAGEKLF,12,TRBJ1-4,TRBV6-5